The next 18 T cell receptor beta chains were all read from a single sample in a study of T cell responses to AZD1222 COVID-19 vaccine (dated by TCRdb to about 2021). Library preparation employed the immunoSEQ multiplex PCR assay. The source is immuneACCESS, and TCRdb retained only in-frame sequences with V and J called. Part of the clones is not carried over; for the studies checked, unresolved V genes explain less than half of this, and the remainder is unexplained. The sample table holds over 70,000 clones, of which 60% to 85% were seen once. Together, the top ten hold 25% to 30% of the sample. In the paper's terms, the time point label means: about 28 days (+/-7) after the second vaccine dose. Interpreted using the paper, the treatment or condition label stands for: meningococcal conjugate vaccine given as trial control. The sample was peripheral blood, taken 28 days after the second dose of the MenACWY control vaccine. Every receptor here comes from an adult who received the MenACWY meningococcal vaccine as a control.

This clone came up a few times. The chain recombines TRBV6-2 or TRBV6-3 with TRBJ2-7; D is perhaps TRBD1 or TRBD2 (6 bases each). The V and J ends lost 4 bases and 1 base respectively, with 26 bases between them. CDR1 and CDR2 from the germline V gene are MNHEY and SVGEGT. The CDR3 covers 19 residues. The CDR3 DNA sequence: TGTGCCAGCAGTTCGGGGGCGGATCCAAGAATCACTAGGTCCTACGAGCAGTACTTC. It translates to CASSSGADPRITRSYEQYF.

V is TRBV7-2 and J is TRBJ2-1; 10 bases align to TRBD2. J was trimmed by 5 bases and V by 5 bases; bases with no gene match: 6. Germline V lookup: CDR1 SGHTA, CDR2 FQGNSA. The CDR3 has 15 residues. The CDR3: CASSETSGPHNEQFF. The CDR3 DNA follows: TGTGCCAGCAGCGAGACTAGCGGGCCTCACAATGAGCAGTTCTTC.

This clone was seen only a few times. The chain employs TRBV9 and TRBJ1-2; TRBD1 is a possible D gene (5 bases). V lost 0 bases and J lost 6, with 15 bases in between. Germline V gene data show CDR1 as SGDLS and CDR2 as YYNGEE. The CDR3 contains 15 residues. The CDR3 protein is CASSVDSTGSHGYTF. The DNA for the CDR3 is TGTGCCAGCAGCGTAGATAGTACAGGCTCCCATGGCTACACCTTC. Full variable domain (outside the CDR3, taken from reference TRBV9 and TRBJ1-2): DSGVTQTPKHLITATGQRVTLRCSPRSGDLSVYWYQQSLDQGLQFLIQYYNGEERAKGNILERFSAQQFPDLHSELNLSSLELGDSALYFCASSVDSTGSHGYTFGSGTRLTVV.

This chain joins TRBV19 and TRBJ1-5; possible D gene TRBD1, 6 bases. CDR1 is LNHDA and CDR2 is SQIVND in the germline V gene (reference sequence). The CDR3 consists of 17 residues. The V end lost 7 bases, the J end lost 0 bases, and 19 bases lay between the germline ends. The CDR3 nucleotides read TGTGCCAGTACCTTCGGAGGGGGACTGTATAGCAATCAGCCCCAGCATTTT. It is translated as CASTFGGGLYSNQPQHF.

This clone was picked up a small number of times. The genes are TRBV4-1 and TRBJ1-1; D possibly corresponds to TRBD1 (6 bases). Trimming pared 3 bases from V and 6 bases from J, leaving 14 bases between. CDR3 length equals 14 residues. From germline, CDR1 is MGHRA and CDR2 YSYEKL. The CDR3 loop is CASSQVVGGPEAFF. In DNA form, the CDR3 reads TGCGCCAGCAGCCAGGTGGTTGGGGGCCCTGAAGCTTTCTTT.

The gene calls are TRBV28 and TRBJ1-2; a possible D gene is TRBD1 (6 bases). CDR1 MDHEN and CDR2 SYDVKM come from the germline V gene. The CDR3 loop spans 12 amino acids. V was pared by 6 bases and J by 6 bases, with 11 bases between. The CDR3 is CASRGTFHGYTF. DNA for the CDR3: TGTGCCAGCAGAGGGACATTCCATGGCTACACCTTC.

The V call is TRBV10-3, the J call TRBJ2-7; weak D call: TRBD1 (6 bases). The CDR3 is 12 amino acids. Trimming stripped 5 bases from V and 3 bases from J, with 8 bases between. Per the germline V gene, CDR1 is ENHRY and CDR2 is SYGVKD. CDR3 region: CAISRTVYEQYF. CDR3 in DNA: TGTGCCATCAGTAGGACAGTCTACGAGCAGTACTTC.

The genes are TRBV11-3 and TRBJ2-2; 10 nucleotides agree with TRBD2. This CDR3 has 15 amino acids. Trimming cost V 6 bases and J 6 bases; bases outside gene matches: 7. From germline, CDR1 is SGHNT and CDR2 YENEEA. CDR3 residues: CASSPLAGASGELFF. Written as DNA, the CDR3 is TGTGCCAGCAGTCCTCTAGCGGGGGCTTCCGGGGAGCTGTTTTTT.

The chain has TRBV18 and TRBJ1-4, with 7 nucleotides matching TRBD1. Trimming removed 2 bases from V and 6 bases from J; junction bases left unmatched: 3. Germline CDR1 is KGHSH and CDR2 is LQKENI. The CDR3 has 14 residues. The DNA for the CDR3 is TGTGCCAGCTCACCAAGACAGGGTGATGAAAAACTGTTTTTT. Amino acids: CASSPRQGDEKLFF.

The genes are TRBV5-6 and TRBJ1-2; D uncertain. Germline values: CDR1 SGHDT, CDR2 YYEEEE. Trimming pared 0 bases from V and 7 bases from J, leaving 10 bases between. The CDR3 runs to 13 residues. The CDR3 loop is CASSLDRVGGYTF. CDR3 DNA sequence: TGTGCCAGCAGCTTGGACCGGGTTGGTGGCTACACCTTC.

CDR3 nucleotides: TGTGCCAGTAGTATAGATACCAGTTACGAGCAGTACTTC. This translates into CASSIDTSYEQYF. This rearrangement joins TRBV19 to TRBJ2-7; the D is unclear. Per germline, CDR1 LNHDA and CDR2 SQIVND (reference sequence). The CDR3 has 13 amino acids. The V gene lost 0 bases and the J gene lost 4 bases, with 7 bases spanning the gap.

This chain links TRBV15 with TRBJ2-5; TRBD2 matches 9 bases. CDR3 length: 17 residues. Germline V CDR1 and CDR2: LNHNV, YYDKDF (reference sequence). V trimming: 1 base; J trimming: 1 base; junction bases outside the gene matches: 7. The CDR3 DNA is TGTGCCACCAGCAGAGTAGCTAGCGGGGCGCTCCAAGAGACCCAGTACTTC. Its translation: CATSRVASGALQETQYF.

V is TRBV30 and J is TRBJ1-4; D is possibly TRBD1 (5 bases). The V gene's germline CDR1 is GTSNPN and CDR2 SVGIG (reference sequence). Trimming stripped 2 bases from V and 7 bases from J, with 23 bases between. CDR3 length equals 17 residues. The chain's CDR3 is CAWSPTPGPSAVEKLFF. The CDR3 bases are TGTGCCTGGAGTCCAACCCCGGGACCGTCAGCGGTTGAAAAACTGTTTTTT.

This clone was seen a handful of times. V is TRBV7-2 and J is TRBJ2-4; no firm D call. V shed 1 base and J shed 9 bases, with 13 bases lying between them. From germline, CDR1 is SGHTA and CDR2 FQGNSA. The CDR3 loop spans 14 amino acids. CDR3 in amino acids: CASSLDPGRGIQYF. Written as DNA, the CDR3 is TGTGCCAGCAGCTTAGATCCCGGAAGAGGCATTCAGTACTTC.

The genes are TRBV29-1 and TRBJ2-2; the match to TRBD2 covers 10 bases. The germline CDR1 and CDR2 sequences are SQVTM and ANQGSEA. V shed 7 bases, J shed 3 bases, and the junction held 8 bases outside the gene matches. This CDR3 comprises 15 residues. The CDR3 nucleotides read TGCAGCGCCGCCCTCCTAGCGGGGGACACCGGGGAGCTGTTTTTT. This codes for CSAALLAGDTGELFF.

The J gene is TRBJ2-7, the V gene TRBV5-5; the D is unclear. V lost 4 bases and J lost 4, with 18 bases in between. This CDR3 region has 15 residues. CDR1 SGHKS and CDR2 YYEKEE come from the germline V gene (reference sequence). The CDR3 DNA is TGTGCCAGCAGCCCTAGTGGCCAGGCCGGTTACGAGCAGTACTTC. It encodes CASSPSGQAGYEQYF.

The chain is built from TRBV9 and TRBJ2-1; no reliable D call. The germline V and J ends were trimmed by 4 bases and 5 bases, with 7 bases remaining between them. There are 12 residues in the CDR3. CDR1 is SGDLS and CDR2 is YYNGEE in the germline V gene. In nucleotides, the CDR3 is TGTGCCAGCAGCACTCTGCACAATGAGCAGTTCTTC. Protein product: CASSTLHNEQFF.

The chain combines TRBV10-3 with TRBJ1-3; D is uncertain. V dropped 2 bases and J dropped 0 bases, with 14 bases sitting between them. Per the germline V gene, CDR1 is ENHRY and CDR2 is SYGVKD. CDR3 length: 17 amino acids. In DNA, the CDR3 is TGTGCCATCAGTGAGCCGGGCGACTTTTCCTCTGGAAACACCATATATTTT. It translates to CAISEPGDFSSGNTIYF.